The clone carrying this T cell receptor (beta chain) was detected a few times. Library construction involved attaching unique molecular identifiers to individual cDNA molecules, which allowed quantitative, reproducible TCR counting. MiXCR, run by TCRdb on the RACE reads, gives a single entry per CDR3 protein. The sample has 75,000 to 100,000 distinct CDR3 sequences; approximately 13% are singletons. Time point: patch test 1, 2 weeks after DPC sensitization. Treatment described: therapeutic diphenylcyclopropenone sensitization with weekly scalp DPC. This sample is part of a study of human T cells and chemical hapten exposure. Study-level background: Readings were taken at 6 days from patch tests that had applied 0.01% DPC to the upper back.

Trimming shortened V by 9 bases and J by 5 bases, and 17 bases separated the two germline ends. The germline gives CDR1 KGHDR, CDR2 SFDVKD. There are 14 residues in the CDR3. This receptor was identified in a woman in her thirties or forties with alopecia areata. Some clones in this sample may be carry-over from other donors' samples. Sequences were derived from whole blood, sampled in connection with sensitization to the hapten diphenylcyclopropenone (DPC). V gene TRBV24-1 combines with J gene TRBJ2-3; TRBD2 is a possible D gene (5 bases). This CDR3 is CATRPGPRGDTQYF. CDR3 bases: TGTGCCACCCGGCCCGGGCCACGGGGAGATACGCAGTATTTT.